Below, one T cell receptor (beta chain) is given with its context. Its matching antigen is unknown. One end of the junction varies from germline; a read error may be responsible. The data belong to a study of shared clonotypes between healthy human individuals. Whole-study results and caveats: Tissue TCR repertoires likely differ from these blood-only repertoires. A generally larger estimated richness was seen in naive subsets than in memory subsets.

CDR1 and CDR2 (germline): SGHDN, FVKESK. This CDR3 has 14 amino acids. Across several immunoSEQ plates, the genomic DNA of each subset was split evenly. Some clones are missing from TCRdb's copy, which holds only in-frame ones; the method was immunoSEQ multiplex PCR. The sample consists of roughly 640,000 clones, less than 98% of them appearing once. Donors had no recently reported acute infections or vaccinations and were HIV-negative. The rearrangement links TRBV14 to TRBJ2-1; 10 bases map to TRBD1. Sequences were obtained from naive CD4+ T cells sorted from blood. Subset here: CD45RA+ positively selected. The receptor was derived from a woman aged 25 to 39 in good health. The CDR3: CASSQPGQGVPRIF. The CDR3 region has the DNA TGTGCCAGCAGCCAACCCGGACAGGGGGTACCGAGGATCTTC.